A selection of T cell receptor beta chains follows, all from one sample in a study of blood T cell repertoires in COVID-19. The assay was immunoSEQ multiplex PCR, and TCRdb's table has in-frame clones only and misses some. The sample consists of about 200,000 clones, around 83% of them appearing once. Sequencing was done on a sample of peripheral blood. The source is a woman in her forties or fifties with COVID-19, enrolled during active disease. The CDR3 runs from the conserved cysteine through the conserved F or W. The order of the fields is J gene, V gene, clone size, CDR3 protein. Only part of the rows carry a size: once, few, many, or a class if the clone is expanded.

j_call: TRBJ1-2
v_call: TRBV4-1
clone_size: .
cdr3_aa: CASSHRDSVNNYGYTF

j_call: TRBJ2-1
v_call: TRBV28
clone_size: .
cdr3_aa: CASSLGGSTYNEQFF

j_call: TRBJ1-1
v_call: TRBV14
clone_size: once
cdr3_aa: CASSQRTGLEDTEAFF

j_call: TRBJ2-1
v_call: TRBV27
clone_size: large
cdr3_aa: CASSLGPSNYEQFF

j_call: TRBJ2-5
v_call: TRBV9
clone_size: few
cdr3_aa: CASSVYSGRGETQYF

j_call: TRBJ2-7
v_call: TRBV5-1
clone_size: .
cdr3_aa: CASSLGDRVGEQYF

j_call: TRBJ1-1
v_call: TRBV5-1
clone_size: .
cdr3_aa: CASSPVGASKGLDTEAFF

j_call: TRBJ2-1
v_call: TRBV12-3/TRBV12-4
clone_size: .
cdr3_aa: CASSLDRGNEQFF

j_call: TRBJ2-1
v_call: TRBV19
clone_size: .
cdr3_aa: CASSIDPGRMGLSLYNEQFF

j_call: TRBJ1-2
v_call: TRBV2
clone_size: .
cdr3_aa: CASNGWGGNGYTF

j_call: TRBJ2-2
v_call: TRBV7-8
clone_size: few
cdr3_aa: CASSFPSGGPDSGELFF

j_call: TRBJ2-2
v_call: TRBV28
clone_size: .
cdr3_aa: CASSSRDRSLNTGELFF

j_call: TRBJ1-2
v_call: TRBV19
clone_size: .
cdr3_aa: CASSPTGAYGYTF

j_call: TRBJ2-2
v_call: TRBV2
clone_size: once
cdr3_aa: CASSVAGLNTGELFF

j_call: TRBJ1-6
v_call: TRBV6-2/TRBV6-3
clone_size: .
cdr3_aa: CASSSAGPYHF

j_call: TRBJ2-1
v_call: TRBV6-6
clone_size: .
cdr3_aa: CASNIQPGNYNEQFF

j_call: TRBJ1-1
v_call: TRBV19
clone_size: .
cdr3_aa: CATKDAGGTEAFF

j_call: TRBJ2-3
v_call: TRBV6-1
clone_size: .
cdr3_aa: CASSEKVSGGARTDTQYF

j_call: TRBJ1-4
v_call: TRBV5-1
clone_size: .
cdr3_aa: CASSLGTATNEKLFF

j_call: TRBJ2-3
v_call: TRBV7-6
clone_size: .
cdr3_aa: CASTRGSGVSTDTQYF

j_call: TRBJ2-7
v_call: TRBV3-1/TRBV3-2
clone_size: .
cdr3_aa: CASSHRTEPSWYEQYF